The clone carrying this T cell receptor (beta chain) was counted between two and nine times. Its antigen is not known. This CDR3 region has 14 residues. CDR1 MDHEN and CDR2 SYDVKM come from the germline V gene. V lost 6 bases to trimming and J lost 3 bases; unmatched junction nucleotides: 6. As every portion of the isolated RNA was reverse transcribed, the sequencing read expressed TCRB transcripts. TCRdb's copy holds only in-frame clones and misses some; the assay was immunoSEQ multiplex PCR. The data contain hundreds of thousands of clones, 11% to 15% of them singletons. The sample comes from a study of beta chain features in type 1 diabetes. Broader study findings: The study found moderately but significantly shorter TCRB CDR3s in all four CD4+ subsets of Type 1 diabetes patients.

The chain uses TRBV28 and TRBJ2-7; 9 positions agree with TRBD1. The specimen sequenced was naive CD4+ T cells from blood. This TCR was recovered from a man aged 18 to 29 with type 1 diabetes. CDR3 sequence (DNA): TGTGCCAGCAGGACAGGGGGTGAAGGCTACGAGCAGTACTTC. This sequence encodes CASRTGGEGYEQYF. Full variable domain (remainder filled in from reference TRBV28 and TRBJ2-7): DVKVTQSSRYLVKRTGEKVFLECVQDMDHENMFWYRQDPGLGLRLIYFSYDVKMKEKGDIPEGYSVSREKKERFSLILESASTNQTSMYLCASRTGGEGYEQYFGPGTRLTVT.